A selection of T cell receptor beta chains follows, all from one sample in a study of Ad26.COV2.S vaccination and SARS-CoV-2 variants. The method was immunoSEQ multiplex PCR; TCRdb's version includes in-frame clones alone and lacks a portion of them. The sample holds 360,000 or so clones, about 89% seen once. The source was peripheral blood, collected in a trial of Ad26.COV2.S vaccine versus placebo. The receptors come from a person aged 18 to 59 who received the Ad26.COV2.S COVID-19 vaccine or a placebo. Both conserved end residues are part of each CDR3. A D gene is named only where the DNA matches it firmly. Rows give clone size only sometimes, using once, few, many, or a class for an expanded clone.

size	V	D	J	CDR3
NA	TRBV19	NA	TRBJ2-7	CASSQSYEQYF
once	TRBV28	NA	TRBJ1-5	CASSPSLGNQPQHF
NA	TRBV5-5	NA	TRBJ2-7	CASSRDILTYEQYF
NA	TRBV12-3/TRBV12-4	NA	TRBJ2-2	CASSLNTGELFF
NA	TRBV3-1/TRBV3-2	NA	TRBJ2-5	CASSQRGEETQYF
NA	TRBV28	TRBD1	TRBJ1-5	CASSPRVGTGNQPQHF
NA	TRBV28	TRBD2	TRBJ2-7	CASNEPTGGTYEQYF
NA	TRBV5-1	TRBD1	TRBJ2-3	CASSARGGTGSTDTQYF
NA	TRBV27	TRBD2	TRBJ2-5	CASREREGRETQYF
NA	TRBV23-1	TRBD2	TRBJ2-7	CASSQFVRAWGGEQYF
NA	TRBV6-2/TRBV6-3	TRBD2	TRBJ2-3	CASSYGGRASDTQYF
NA	TRBV2	TRBD1	TRBJ1-6	CASTGAGGNSPLHF
NA	TRBV9	TRBD2	TRBJ2-7	CASSVGLAGGTYEQYF
NA	TRBV28	TRBD1	TRBJ1-1	CASSLGPGTGGWAFF
once	TRBV6-5	TRBD1	TRBJ2-1	CASSRDREGGQFF
once	TRBV10-3	NA	TRBJ1-4	CAISERDEKLFF
NA	TRBV6-1	NA	TRBJ1-3	CASSEKGNTIYF
NA	TRBV6-5	NA	TRBJ2-7	CASKGKGLGEQYF
NA	TRBV10-3	NA	TRBJ1-5	CAISESGDSNQPQHF
NA	TRBV28	NA	TRBJ1-1	CASTPPWGGGNTEAFF
NA	TRBV28	NA	TRBJ1-5	CASSLLAGQGGAAQHF
NA	TRBV7-9	TRBD1	TRBJ2-7	CASSHPRDRPTYEQYF
NA	TRBV15	TRBD2	TRBJ2-2	CATSRLAGETGELFF
NA	TRBV24-1	NA	TRBJ2-1	CANLSRGRHEQFF
NA	TRBV7-8	TRBD1	TRBJ2-7	CASSLAGTGGPYEQYF
NA	TRBV5-1	TRBD1	TRBJ2-7	CASATGGGYYEQYF
NA	TRBV4-3	TRBD1	TRBJ2-7	CASSQVPGTGVEQYF
NA	TRBV11-3	NA	TRBJ1-2	CASSLDRSVGYGYTF
NA	TRBV9	TRBD2	TRBJ2-2	CASSVAGGGGELFF
NA	TRBV6-6	TRBD2	TRBJ2-7	CASRPLAGVREQYF
NA	TRBV6-6	NA	TRBJ2-7	CASSYLRTANYEQYF
NA	TRBV18	NA	TRBJ2-7	CASSPSESQSYEQYF
NA	TRBV5-4	TRBD1	TRBJ1-1	CASSLWTGSTTEAFF
NA	TRBV9	NA	TRBJ2-1	CASSVAGDEQFF
NA	TRBV5-6	NA	TRBJ2-5	CASSSPETQYF
NA	TRBV10-3	NA	TRBJ2-2	CAISEGPTGELFF
NA	TRBV6-2/TRBV6-3	NA	TRBJ1-1	CASSPQGMGTEAFF
once	TRBV5-5	TRBD2	TRBJ2-7	CASSRGLAGGAEQYF
NA	TRBV4-2	TRBD2	TRBJ2-3	CASSQADLLGGLAGRTDTQYF
once	TRBV11-2	TRBD1	TRBJ1-3	CASKPTIQGAFAGNTIYF
NA	TRBV5-1	NA	TRBJ2-2	CASRREPTTGELFF
NA	TRBV3-1/TRBV3-2	NA	TRBJ2-4	CASSPKSGYIQYF
NA	TRBV19	NA	TRBJ2-7	CASSIRFGEIEQYF
NA	TRBV11-2	TRBD1	TRBJ2-7	CASSRTGVDNEQYF
NA	TRBV2	NA	TRBJ2-2	CASSLLGETGELFF
NA	TRBV19	TRBD1	TRBJ2-1	CASSPNQGQGFGEQFF
NA	TRBV7-9	NA	TRBJ2-7	CASSPGIGYEQYF
NA	TRBV4-1	TRBD1	TRBJ1-5	CASSQPTGLGGQPQHF